The sequence of this T cell receptor (beta chain) was determined in a study of blood T cell repertoires in COVID-19. Study summary: Both acute and convalescent COVID-19 samples were obtained from the United States, Italy and Spain. Nucleic acid was either cDNA or gDNA, and it came from T cells, B-cell-depleted T cells, or PBMCs.

In terms of age and location, participants ranged from roughly 18 to 95 years and lived in fewer than 30 US areas. The germline V gene has CDR1 SNHLY and CDR2 FYNNEI. This CDR3 contains 15 residues. V dropped 6 bases and J dropped 1 base, with 13 bases sitting between them. The assay was immunoSEQ multiplex PCR, and TCRdb's table has in-frame clones only and misses some. Among approximately 400,000 clones listed, roughly 90% were seen once. Sequenced input: PBMCs or T cells enriched from blood (not recorded which). The sequence derives from a woman aged 40-49 years who had been exposed to COVID-19. This rearrangement joins TRBV2 to TRBJ2-4, with D unclear. The CDR3 spells CASRSGHEAKNIQYF. The CDR3 bases are TGTGCCAGCAGGAGTGGGCATGAGGCCAAAAACATTCAGTACTTC.